This TCR beta chain was captured by sequencing in a study of blood T cell repertoires in COVID-19. This CDR3 is 16 amino acids long. Germline CDR1 and CDR2: MGHDK and SYGVNS. V was pared by 1 base and J by 7 bases, with 7 bases of the junction left unmatched. Participants came from about two dozen US areas, aged about 18 to 89 years. This clone was seen ten or more times. Method: immunoSEQ multiplex PCR; TCRdb's copy keeps in-frame clones and lacks some. The sample carries 250,000 or so clones, 80% to 90% recorded once. Sequenced input: PBMCs or T cells enriched from blood (not recorded which). V usage is TRBV25-1 and J usage is TRBJ2-7, with 13 bases aligning to TRBD2. The receptor's source is a woman aged 40 to 55 who had been exposed to COVID-19. CDR3 amino acids: CASSESTSGGAEEQYF. The CDR3 DNA reads as TGTGCCAGCAGTGAATCCACTAGCGGGGGGGCGGAGGAGCAGTACTTC.